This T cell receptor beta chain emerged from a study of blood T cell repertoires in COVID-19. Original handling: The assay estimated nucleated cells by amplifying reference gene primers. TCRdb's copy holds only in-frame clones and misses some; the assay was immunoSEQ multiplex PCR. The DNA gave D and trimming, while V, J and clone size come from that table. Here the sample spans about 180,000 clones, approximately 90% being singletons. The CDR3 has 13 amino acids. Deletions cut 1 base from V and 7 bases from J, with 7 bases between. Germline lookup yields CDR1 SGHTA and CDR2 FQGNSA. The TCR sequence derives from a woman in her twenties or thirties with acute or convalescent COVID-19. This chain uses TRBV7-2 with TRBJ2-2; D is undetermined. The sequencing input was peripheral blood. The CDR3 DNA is TGTGCCAGCAGCTTAGGGCACGTCGGGGAGCTGTTTTTT. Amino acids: CASSLGHVGELFF.